A single sample is the source of the 2 T cell receptor beta chains below, sequenced in a study of T cell responses to AZD1222 COVID-19 vaccine. TCRdb's table, derived via immunoSEQ multiplex PCR, lists solely in-frame clones and lacks some. Among nearly 35,000 clones listed, about 86% were seen once. Sample: peripheral blood, taken on day 0 of AZD1222 vaccination. These receptors were obtained from an adult in good health.

The V call is TRBV27, the J call TRBJ1-1, with D possibly matching TRBD1 (6 bases). The CDR3 extends over 14 amino acids. Germline-derived CDR1 and CDR2 are MNHEY and SMNVEV (reference sequence). V lost 5 bases and J lost 4, with 14 bases in between. CDR3 residues: CASSPQQGGTEAFF. CDR3 nucleotides: TGTGCCAGCAGTCCTCAACAGGGCGGCACTGAAGCTTTCTTT.

The chain links TRBV6-4 to TRBJ2-1; tentatively, D is TRBD2 (7 bases). The CDR3 runs to 15 residues. V was shortened by 3 bases and J by 5 bases, with 14 bases between the two germline ends. The germline CDR1 and CDR2 sequences are MRHNA and SNTAGT. CDR3 sequence: CASSDGRGGHNEQFF. CDR3 nucleotides: TGTGCCAGCAGTGATGGGAGGGGGGGCCACAATGAGCAGTTCTTC.